This TCR beta chain was documented in a study of T cell repertoires in cytomegalovirus infection. MiXCR was run by TCRdb on the reads, yielding one entry per CDR3 protein. The sample has roughly 860,000 distinct CDR3 sequences; about 31% are singletons. CDR1 and CDR2 (germline): SEHNR, FQNEAQ (reference sequence). V was cut by 7 bases and J by 3 bases, with 7 bases left in between. The CDR3 has 12 residues. Details on this clonotype: Its antigen remains unidentified.

This receptor was identified in a human donor in good health (CMV status not recorded). Some clones in this sample may be carry-over from other donors' samples. The chain couples TRBV7-9 to TRBJ1-5; D call uncertain. This material consisted of cultured CD8+ T cells from PBMCs, taken from culture after CMV antigen stimulation. CDR3 loop: CASTSSNQPQHF. The CDR3 DNA sequence: TGTGCCAGCACCTCTTCCAATCAGCCCCAGCATTTT.